The 27 T cell receptor beta chains in this list originate from one sample, sequenced in a study of early T cells in non-severe SARS-CoV-2 infection. A single record per CDR3 protein comes from TCRdb applying MiXCR to the 5' RACE reads. The sample holds more than 45,000 distinct CDR3 sequences; roughly 12% are singletons and the top ten take over 3%. Sequencing input: whole blood. All receptors derive from an adult who was a healthcare worker with PCR-confirmed SARS-CoV-2 infection or an uninfected control (not recorded which).

The rearrangement links TRBV5-1 to TRBJ2-5; D is uncertain. The germline V gene has CDR1 SGHRS and CDR2 YFSETQ. With 4 bases removed from V and 1 base from J, the gap between germline ends came to 8 bases. The CDR3 extends over 13 amino acids. The CDR3: CASSEQFQETQYF. CDR3 nucleotides: TGCGCCAGCAGCGAACAGTTCCAAGAGACCCAGTACTTC.

This clonotype has a handful of counts. This chain connects TRBV5-5 to TRBJ2-5; D might be TRBD1 (7 bases). Germline V CDR1 and CDR2: SGHKS, YYEKEE (reference sequence). CDR3 length equals 13 residues. The V gene lost 3 bases and the J gene lost 7 bases, with 13 bases spanning the gap. CDR3 DNA sequence: TGTGCCAGCAGCTCCAGGGGGGATACGACCCAGTACTTC. Protein: CASSSRGDTTQYF. Complete variable domain (other parts from reference TRBV5-5 and TRBJ2-5): DAGVTQSPTHLIKTRGQQVTLRCSPISGHKSVSWYQQVLGQGPQFIFQYYEKEERGRGNFPDRFSARQFPNYSSELNVNALLLGDSALYLCASSSRGDTTQYFGPGTRLLVL.

The gene calls are TRBV5-1 and TRBJ1-1; a possible D gene is TRBD1 (5 bases). The CDR3 loop spans 13 amino acids. Trimming stripped 5 bases from V and 7 bases from J, with 15 bases between. From germline, CDR1 is SGHRS and CDR2 YFSETQ. The CDR3: CASSRGLPIEAFF. The DNA of the CDR3 is TGCGCCAGCAGTCGGGGACTTCCTATTGAAGCTTTCTTT. Full variable domain (outside the CDR3, taken from reference TRBV5-1 and TRBJ1-1): KAGVTQTPRYLIKTRGQQVTLSCSPISGHRSVSWYQQTPGQGLQFLFEYFSETQRNKGNFPGRFSGRQFSNSRSEMNVSTLELGDSALYLCASSRGLPIEAFFGQGTRLTVV.

The table lists this clonotype with many counts. The chain links TRBV7-6 to TRBJ2-1; the D is unclear. V dropped 2 bases and J dropped 4 bases, with 6 bases sitting between them. The CDR3 is made up of 13 amino acids. The germline gives CDR1 SGHVS, CDR2 FNYEAQ. The CDR3 loop is CASSLTVYNEQFF. The DNA for the CDR3 is TGTGCCAGCAGCTTAACAGTTTACAATGAGCAGTTCTTC.

This clonotype was seen ten or more times. The V gene is TRBV20-1, the J gene TRBJ2-1; 8 bases match TRBD2. The CDR3 has 16 residues. Germline loops: CDR1 DFQATT, CDR2 SNEGSKA (reference sequence). V lost 3 bases, J lost 2 bases, and 9 bases stayed unmatched. Here the CDR3 reads CSASTVAGTTYNEQFF. DNA of the CDR3: TGCAGTGCTAGTACTGTAGCGGGGACAACCTACAATGAGCAGTTCTTC.

For the CDR3, the DNA is TGTGCCAGCAGCTTAGCGCTATCGGTGACCGGGGAGCTGTTTTTT. Translated, it gives CASSLALSVTGELFF. The chain links TRBV7-9 to TRBJ2-2, with D unresolved. V was trimmed by 0 bases and J by 5 bases, leaving 10 bases between them. In germline, CDR1 is SEHNR, CDR2 FQNEAQ (reference sequence). The CDR3 loop spans 15 amino acids.

The sample holds a few counts of this clonotype. The CDR3 spells CAIRDSNEQFF. In nucleotides, the CDR3 is TGTGCCATCAGAGACTCCAATGAGCAGTTCTTC. The V and J genes are TRBV10-3 and TRBJ2-1, with D hard to call. The V and J ends lost 6 bases and 6 bases respectively, with 6 bases between them. CDR3 length: 11 residues. CDR1 is ENHRY, CDR2 SYGVKD, per germline.

The chain carries TRBV7-2 and TRBJ2-4, with 7 bases aligning to TRBD1. The CDR3 covers 14 residues. From germline, CDR1 is SGHTA and CDR2 FQGNSA. V shed 5 bases and J 6 bases; nucleotides not matched to a gene: 7. For the CDR3, the DNA is TGTGCCAGCAGCCTACACGGGACAGTAAACATTCAGTACTTC. Residues: CASSLHGTVNIQYF.

There are a few counts of this clonotype. This chain uses TRBV28 with TRBJ2-1; 7 bases align to TRBD1. V lost 3 bases to trimming and J lost 9 bases; unmatched junction nucleotides: 8. The germline V gene encodes CDR1 MDHEN and CDR2 SYDVKM. CDR3 size: 14 residues. In DNA, the CDR3 is TGTGCCAGCAGTTTGGGACAGCTCACGGGTGAGCAGTTCTTC. Translating it yields CASSLGQLTGEQFF.

This clonotype has more than one count but fewer than ten. The rearrangement links TRBV5-1 to TRBJ2-3, with 7 positions matching TRBD1. With V trimmed by 2 bases and J by 4 bases, 4 bases remained unmatched. The CDR3 contains 14 residues. Per germline, CDR1 SGHRS and CDR2 YFSETQ. CDR3 DNA sequence: TGCGCCAGCAGCTTCGCAACAGGGGCAGATACGCAGTATTTT. Encoded protein: CASSFATGADTQYF.

This clonotype turned up a few times. This chain joins TRBV2 and TRBJ2-6; D unclear. The ends were cut back, 10 bases at V and 0 bases at J, with 10 bases in the middle. Germline V gives CDR1 SNHLY, CDR2 FYNNEI. The CDR3 totals 14 residues. CDR3: CATNSRSGANVLTF. The CDR3, as DNA: TGTGCCACCAACAGTCGCTCTGGGGCCAACGTCCTGACTTTC.

V usage is TRBV28 and J usage is TRBJ2-1; perhaps TRBD2 as D (5 bases). The germline V and J ends were trimmed by 4 bases and 0 bases, with 13 bases remaining between them. Germline V gives CDR1 MDHEN, CDR2 SYDVKM. CDR3 size: 16 residues. The DNA for the CDR3 is TGTGCCAGCAGTTCCAATACTAGGAGCTCCTACAATGAGCAGTTCTTC. Its translation: CASSSNTRSSYNEQFF.

This clonotype was seen ten or more times. The CDR3, as DNA: TGTGCCAGCAGCCAATTAGACACCGGGGAGCTGTTTTTT. The encoded protein is CASSQLDTGELFF. The chain couples TRBV3-1 to TRBJ2-2; no firm D call. Trimming took 2 bases from V and 3 from J, leaving 4 bases between them. Germline V lookup: CDR1 LGHDT, CDR2 YNNKEL (reference sequence). This CDR3 region has 13 residues.

This clonotype was detected a few times. J is TRBJ2-3 and V is TRBV11-3; D is ambiguous. This CDR3 region has 13 residues. Trimming removed 2 bases from V and 7 bases from J, with 10 bases in between. Germline assignment: CDR1 SGHNT and CDR2 YENEEA. The CDR3 DNA is TGTGCCAGCAGCTTAACCGTGGGGAATACGCAGTATTTT. Amino acid sequence: CASSLTVGNTQYF.

The genes are TRBV28 and TRBJ2-3, with D perhaps being TRBD1 or TRBD2 (5 bases each). This CDR3 spans 14 amino acids. Germline CDR1 MDHEN, CDR2 SYDVKM. V lost 2 bases, J lost 5 bases, and 11 bases lay in between. CDR3 loop: CASSLLGTLDTQYF. The CDR3 DNA sequence: TGTGCCAGCAGTTTACTCGGGACCCTAGATACGCAGTATTTT.

This clonotype was counted at least ten times. The rearrangement uses TRBV9 and TRBJ1-5, with 7 nucleotides matching TRBD1. CDR3 size: 16 residues. The ends lost 4 bases at V and 3 bases at J; junction bases unmatched: 10. Germline V gene sequence: CDR1 SGDLS, CDR2 YYNGEE. The CDR3 reads CASSTRGLRDNQPQHF. CDR3 in DNA: TGTGCCAGCAGCACAAGGGGGCTAAGGGACAATCAGCCCCAGCATTTT.

This clonotype was recorded at least ten times. CDR3 residues: CASSLAPGLNNEQFF. In DNA, the CDR3 is TGCGCCAGCAGCTTGGCGCCGGGCCTCAACAATGAGCAGTTCTTC. The chain is built from TRBV5-1 and TRBJ2-1; D is undetermined. Germline V gene data show CDR1 as SGHRS and CDR2 as YFSETQ. This CDR3 region has 15 residues. Trimming stripped 0 bases from V and 5 bases from J, with 12 bases between. Supplemented by reference TRBV5-1 and TRBJ2-1, the full variable domain reads KAGVTQTPRYLIKTRGQQVTLSCSPISGHRSVSWYQQTPGQGLQFLFEYFSETQRNKGNFPGRFSGRQFSNSRSEMNVSTLELGDSALYLCASSLAPGLNNEQFFGPGTRLTVL.

This clonotype was observed at least ten times. Relative to the germline gene, one junction end is altered; a read error may explain this. The J gene is TRBJ2-1, the V gene TRBV20-1; 7 bases are a match to TRBD2. Germline assignment: CDR1 DFQATT and CDR2 SNEGSKA (reference sequence). This CDR3 contains 14 residues. The CDR3: CSARDSGLYNEQFF. The CDR3 DNA follows: TGCAGTGCCAGAGATAGCGGGCTCTACAATGAGCAGTTCTTC.

The J gene is TRBJ1-1, the V gene TRBV24-1; 7 bases are shared with TRBD1. CDR3 length: 13 amino acids. Germline V gene lookup returns CDR1 KGHDR and CDR2 SFDVKD. Trimming took 2 bases from V and 7 from J; bases not matched to a gene: 3. CDR3 DNA sequence: TGTGCCACCAGTGATTGGGGGGACAGTGAAGCTTTCTTT. Amino acid sequence: CATSDWGDSEAFF.

On this clonotype itself: Given the absence of the conserved phenylalanine or tryptophan at the CDR3 end, a read error is likely. The J gene is TRBJ2-6, the V gene TRBV2; D uncertain. The CDR3 has 16 residues. Germline CDR1 reads SNHLY; CDR2 reads FYNNEI. V lost 7 bases, J lost 0 bases, and 13 bases lay in between. This CDR3 is CASTFDGRSGANVLTS. In DNA, the CDR3 is TGTGCCAGCACCTTCGACGGGCGCTCTGGGGCCAACGTCCTGACTTCC.

This clonotype was detected ten times or more. The rearrangement links TRBV5-4 to TRBJ2-7, with unresolved D. CDR3 length equals 14 residues. The V gene lost 0 bases and the J gene lost 4 bases, with 11 bases spanning the gap. Germline V gives CDR1 SGHNT, CDR2 YYREEE (reference sequence). This CDR3 is CASSLGSREYEQYF. The CDR3 DNA follows: TGTGCCAGCAGCTTGGGTTCACGAGAGTACGAGCAGTACTTC.

This clonotype came up many times. This chain connects TRBV28 to TRBJ2-7; TRBD2 agrees at 13 bases. Germline V gene sequence: CDR1 MDHEN, CDR2 SYDVKM. J gave up 4 bases and V 4 bases, and 10 bases lay outside the gene matches. CDR3 length: 17 residues. CDR3 DNA sequence: TGTGCCAGCAGTTCCATTGTGACTAGCGGGAGGCGTTACGAGCAGTACTTC. It encodes CASSSIVTSGRRYEQYF.

This clonotype was seen at least ten times. V gene TRBV3-1 combines with J gene TRBJ1-2; possibly TRBD1 for D (6 bases). V shed 1 base and J shed 3 bases, with 12 bases lying between them. Germline values: CDR1 LGHDT, CDR2 YNNKEL (reference sequence). The CDR3 loop spans 15 amino acids. Here the CDR3 reads CASSQGSAGDYGYTF. DNA of the CDR3: TGTGCCAGCAGCCAAGGTTCGGCAGGGGACTATGGCTACACCTTC.

In this sample, this clonotype turned up a few times. The chain has TRBV29-1 and TRBJ2-2, with TRBD2 matching over 10 bases. CDR3 size: 16 residues. Germline CDR1 is SQVTM and CDR2 is ANQGSEA. V dropped 4 bases and J dropped 6; count of bases not matched to a gene: 11. CDR3 DNA sequence: TGCAGCGTTGCCGAACTAGCGGGATCTTTCTCCGGGGAGCTGTTTTTT. This encodes CSVAELAGSFSGELFF.

This clonotype was detected a few times. The chain employs TRBV27 and TRBJ2-1; 8 bases align to TRBD2. Trimming cost V 4 bases and J 10 bases; bases outside gene matches: 24. Germline V gene lookup returns CDR1 MNHEY and CDR2 SMNVEV (reference sequence). This CDR3 contains 19 residues. CDR3 loop: CASSSGGPLAGRSSREQFF. The CDR3, as DNA: TGTGCCAGCAGTTCCGGGGGACCATTAGCGGGACGGTCCTCTCGGGAGCAGTTCTTC.

The rearrangement links TRBV5-1 to TRBJ2-7; 7 nucleotides align to TRBD1. With 0 bases clipped from V and 2 bases from J, the junction kept 5 bases outside the gene matches. The CDR3 consists of 15 residues. Germline V CDR1 and CDR2: SGHRS, YFSETQ. The DNA for the CDR3 is TGCGCCAGCAGCTTGGTAGGGGGACAGACCTACGAGCAGTACTTC. The encoded protein is CASSLVGGQTYEQYF.

This clonotype was counted at least ten times. The chain couples TRBV7-9 to TRBJ2-1, with D perhaps assigned TRBD1 or TRBD2 (5 bases each). The CDR3 sequence is 14 residues long. Germline V gene lookup returns CDR1 SEHNR and CDR2 FQNEAQ (reference sequence). V was shortened by 5 bases and J by 3 bases, with 11 bases between the two germline ends. CDR3 protein: CASSPWGSYNEQFF. As DNA, the CDR3 is TGTGCCAGCAGCCCGTGGGGGAGCTACAATGAGCAGTTCTTC.